This TCR beta chain was sequenced in a study of blood T cell repertoires in COVID-19. Germline-derived CDR1 and CDR2 are SQVTM and ANQGSEA. V lost 5 bases and J 0 bases, leaving 13 bases between the germline ends. The length of the CDR3 is 15 residues. Method: immunoSEQ multiplex PCR; TCRdb's copy keeps in-frame clones and lacks some. The sample has approximately 190,000 clones, around nine tenths seen once. The sample was peripheral blood. V gene TRBV29-1 combines with J gene TRBJ2-2, with D maybe TRBD2 (6 bases). The source of this sequence is a woman between 35 and 50 years old who had recovered from COVID-19. CDR3 coding DNA: TGCAGCGTTCGGTTAGCGGCCGCGAACACCGGGGAGCTGTTTTTT. It specifies CSVRLAAANTGELFF.